One and the same sample provided the 22 T cell receptor beta chains below, sequenced in a study of blood T cell repertoires in COVID-19. Sequenced by immunoSEQ multiplex PCR; TCRdb stores in-frame clones only, minus some. The table lists 300,000 to 350,000 clones, roughly 90% of them singletons, with under 3.5% in the top ten. Sequencing used peripheral blood. These receptors were taken from a woman aged 25 to 45 with COVID-19, enrolled during active disease.

The chain has TRBV6-6 and TRBJ2-7, with TRBD1 as a possible D gene (5 bases). Germline loops: CDR1 MNHNY, CDR2 SVGAGI (reference sequence). Trimming shortened V by 6 bases and J by 0 bases, and 12 bases separated the two germline ends. This CDR3 has 14 amino acids. Written as DNA, the CDR3 is TGTGCCAGCAGCCCCGACAGATACTCCTACGAGCAGTACTTC. Its translation is CASSPDRYSYEQYF.

This clone was counted only a few times. The V gene is TRBV20-1, the J gene TRBJ2-7; TRBD2 aligns across 7 bases. Germline CDR1 is DFQATT and CDR2 is SNEGSKA (reference sequence). The CDR3 has 17 amino acids. After removal of 3 bases from V and 3 bases from J, the junction contained 17 bases not matched to a gene. CDR3 DNA: TGCAGTGCTAGTGCAGATGGGACGGGGGGATTAATCTACGAGCAGTACTTC. Its protein product is CSASADGTGGLIYEQYF.

This chain uses TRBV11-2 with TRBJ2-2; 8 nucleotides align to TRBD1. The V gene's germline CDR1 is SGHAT and CDR2 FQNNGV. Trimming cost V 5 bases and J 3 bases; bases outside gene matches: 5. CDR3 length: 15 residues. As DNA, the CDR3 is TGTGCCAGCAGCCTCAGGGGGCAGGACACCGGGGAGCTGTTTTTT. It is translated as CASSLRGQDTGELFF.

The V gene is TRBV6-9, the J gene TRBJ2-7; 7 bases agree with TRBD1. Germline trimming cut 7 bases from V and 2 bases from J; bases unmatched to any gene: 5. From germline, CDR1 is MNHGY and CDR2 SVAAGI. The CDR3 totals 13 residues. The DNA of the CDR3 is TGTGCCAGCAACGGACAGGATCCCTACGAGCAGTACTTC. Its translation: CASNGQDPYEQYF.

V and J are TRBV5-4 and TRBJ2-3, with unresolved D. The CDR3 length is 13 residues. V was pared by 0 bases and J by 3 bases, with 5 bases between. Germline V gene lookup returns CDR1 SGHNT and CDR2 YYREEE (reference sequence). The CDR3 spells CASSLGLTDTQYF. The CDR3 DNA reads as TGTGCCAGCAGCTTGGGTCTGACAGATACGCAGTATTTT.

The rearrangement uses TRBV29-1 and TRBJ1-1; D remains ambiguous. This CDR3 has 12 residues. CDR1 is SQVTM and CDR2 is ANQGSEA in the germline V gene. Trimming removed 5 bases at V and 1 base at J, with 8 bases between. The CDR3 DNA sequence: TGCAGCGTTTGGGAGGAGAACACTGAAGCTTTCTTT. Translated, it gives CSVWEENTEAFF. Supplemented by reference TRBV29-1 and TRBJ1-1, the full variable domain reads SAVISQKPSRDICQRGTSLTIQCQVDSQVTMMFWYRQQPGQSLTLIATANQGSEATYESGFVIDKFPISRPNLTFSTLTVSNMSPEDSSIYLCSVWEENTEAFFGQGTRLTVV.

The rearrangement uses TRBV5-8 and TRBJ1-5; 7 nucleotides match TRBD1. Germline V gives CDR1 SGHTS, CDR2 YDEGEE. Losses at the gene ends were 1 base for V and 4 bases for J; bases not matched to a gene: 8. The CDR3 has 16 amino acids. CDR3 region: CASSLNAGQRNQPQHF. The CDR3 bases are TGTGCCAGCAGCTTGAATGCGGGACAGAGAAATCAGCCCCAGCATTTT.

This clone was seen only a few times. The chain links TRBV19 to TRBJ2-3; a weak D match, TRBD1 (5 bases). Germline V gene data show CDR1 as LNHDA and CDR2 as SQIVND (reference sequence). CDR3 size: 13 residues. Trimming took 4 bases from V and 1 from J, leaving 6 bases between them. The CDR3: CASSTRGTDTQYF. In nucleotides, the CDR3 is TGTGCCAGTAGTACCAGGGGCACAGATACGCAGTATTTT.

Written as DNA, the CDR3 is TGTGCCAGCAGCTTAGGCGGGAGTAGAGATACGCAGTATTTT. It is translated as CASSLGGSRDTQYF. The rearrangement joins TRBV11-2 to TRBJ2-3, with 7 bases fitting TRBD2. This CDR3 comprises 14 residues. With V trimmed by 1 base and J by 5 bases, 3 bases remained unmatched. Germline V lookup: CDR1 SGHAT, CDR2 FQNNGV.

The chain has TRBV18 and TRBJ2-1; weak D call: TRBD1 (5 bases). Germline values: CDR1 KGHSH, CDR2 LQKENI. V shed 0 bases and J shed 7 bases, with 10 bases lying between them. This CDR3 has 14 amino acids. CDR3 residues: CASSPPGQSNEQFF. The CDR3 DNA reads TGTGCCAGCTCACCACCGGGGCAGAGTAATGAGCAGTTCTTC.

The chain combines TRBV12-3 or TRBV12-4 with TRBJ2-5, with a possible D match to TRBD2 (5 bases). CDR3 length: 12 residues. V shed 2 bases and J shed 6 bases, with 7 bases lying between them. The CDR3 DNA reads as TGTGCCAGCAGTTTACCGGGAAAGACCCAGTACTTC. This sequence encodes CASSLPGKTQYF.

This clone was detected only once. V gene TRBV19 combines with J gene TRBJ1-2; D gene uncertain. This CDR3 contains 13 residues. Germline lookup yields CDR1 LNHDA and CDR2 SQIVND (reference sequence). V was shortened by 7 bases and J by 4 bases, with 13 bases between the two germline ends. The CDR3 DNA reads TGTGCCAGTACCGTCGAAGGAGGCTATGGCTACACCTTC. Translation: CASTVEGGYGYTF.

V is TRBV7-8 and J is TRBJ1-5; D is perhaps TRBD1 (5 bases). The CDR3 runs to 14 residues. CDR1 and CDR2 (germline): SGHVS, FQNEAQ. V shed 0 bases and J shed 5 bases, with 8 bases lying between them. The CDR3 spells CASSLADSYQPQHF. The CDR3 nucleotides read TGTGCCAGCAGCTTAGCCGACAGCTATCAGCCCCAGCATTTT.

The genes are TRBV30 and TRBJ1-5, with D possibly being TRBD1 (6 bases). The germline V gene has CDR1 GTSNPN and CDR2 SVGIG (reference sequence). V was cut by 0 bases and J by 7 bases, with 10 bases left in between. This CDR3 has 13 amino acids. The CDR3, as DNA: TGTGCCTGGAGTGTAGGGGGGGCCCAGCCCCAGCATTTT. Translated: CAWSVGGAQPQHF.

The genes are TRBV27 and TRBJ2-1; unclear D gene. The CDR3 consists of 12 residues. Trimming left V 3 bases short and J 7 bases short, with 7 bases between. From germline, CDR1 is MNHEY and CDR2 SMNVEV (reference sequence). Written as DNA, the CDR3 is TGTGCCAGCAGTTTTAGTACGAATGAGCAGTTCTTC. Translated, it gives CASSFSTNEQFF.

The V and J genes are TRBV5-6 and TRBJ2-7; 7 bases are a match to TRBD2. V dropped 4 bases and J dropped 4; count of bases not matched to a gene: 11. The CDR3 has 15 amino acids. Germline loops: CDR1 SGHDT, CDR2 YYEEEE. CDR3 loop: CASSRWGGTVYEQYF. CDR3 in DNA: TGTGCCAGCAGCCGATGGGGGGGAACGGTTTACGAGCAGTACTTC.

V usage is TRBV6-5 and J usage is TRBJ1-2, with D uncertain. The CDR3 length is 14 residues. The V and J ends lost 5 bases and 2 bases respectively, with 12 bases between them. From germline, CDR1 is MNHEY and CDR2 SVGAGI. CDR3 DNA sequence: TGTGCCAGCAGTCCCGCCGGGGAGAACTATGGCTACACCTTC. Protein: CASSPAGENYGYTF.

There are a few counts of this clone. V and J are TRBV10-3 and TRBJ2-1; 7 bases fit TRBD2. CDR1 ENHRY and CDR2 SYGVKD come from the germline V gene. This CDR3 is 14 amino acids long. V lost 0 bases to trimming and J lost 8 bases; unmatched junction nucleotides: 4. The CDR3 is CAISESGGRDEQFF. The CDR3 DNA reads as TGTGCCATCAGTGAGTCGGGGGGGAGAGATGAGCAGTTCTTC.

This clone was counted a few times. The chain recombines TRBV11-3 with TRBJ2-1; 7 nucleotides match TRBD2. Unmatched junction bases numbered 6, after V lost 5 bases and J lost 5 bases. The CDR3 consists of 14 residues. CDR1 SGHNT and CDR2 YENEEA come from the germline V gene. CDR3 loop: CASSARGGNNEQFF. CDR3 coding DNA: TGTGCCAGCAGCGCCCGGGGAGGGAACAATGAGCAGTTCTTC.

This chain uses TRBV7-9 with TRBJ2-1, with 9 nucleotides matching TRBD2. V was pared by 3 bases and J by 4 bases, with 7 bases of the junction left unmatched. This CDR3 contains 16 residues. Germline V gene data show CDR1 as SEHNR and CDR2 as FQNEAQ (reference sequence). CDR3 DNA: TGTGCCAGCAGCTTGTCAGCGGGAGGTGCGTACAATGAGCAGTTCTTC. Translated: CASSLSAGGAYNEQFF.

This clone showed up many times. This chain connects TRBV2 to TRBJ1-2, with D possibly being TRBD1 (6 bases). V shed 6 bases and J shed 7 bases, with 21 bases lying between them. This CDR3 comprises 15 residues. CDR1 is SNHLY and CDR2 is FYNNEI in the germline V gene. The CDR3 sequence is CASRDTGTSKGGYTF. The CDR3 coding sequence is TGTGCCAGCAGAGACACAGGGACCTCCAAGGGTGGCTACACCTTC.

The chain has TRBV30 and TRBJ2-7; tentative D call: TRBD1 (5 bases). V lost 3 bases and J lost 1, with 16 bases in between. Germline CDR1 GTSNPN, CDR2 SVGIG (reference sequence). The CDR3 covers 15 residues. Written as DNA, the CDR3 is TGTGCCTGGAGCCCCCCCTCTCGACAGTCCTACGAGCAGTACTTC. It is translated as CAWSPPSRQSYEQYF.